Described below is a single TCR beta chain sequence and its context. This clonotype was seen ten or more times. This clone's antigen is unknown. Per-base quality was not reported, and no clone a single base away is much larger than it. Trimming costs V 9 bases and J 9 bases, and their ends lie 15 bases apart. CDR1 and CDR2, per the germline V gene, are SGDLS and YYNGEE. Measured from the cysteine to the phenylalanine, the CDR3 is 11 residues long. The kept DNA is CDR3 alone, 33 bases in frame from the first base. This record belongs to a study of early T cells in non-severe SARS-CoV-2 infection (dated by TCRdb to the early 2020s). Looking at the study overall: TCR sequencing used bulk RNA from unsorted whole blood, so alpha and beta chains could not be paired.

Results and caveats for the whole study, not just this receptor: VDJdb matching was skewed toward anti-spike CD8 responses and likely underestimated virus-specific expansions, missing private and CD4 specificities.

A case-control design nested within a healthcare worker cohort in London, UK, was used, with weekly nasopharyngeal swab PCR tests and blood sampling performed. Healthcare workers were recruited between 23 and 31 March 2020, during the week of the UK lockdown, and were followed weekly for up to roughly 15 weeks. Libraries were prepared through 5' RACE. This sample was sequenced with a NextSeq 500. Unique molecular identifiers were attached to individual cDNA molecules in the TCR library protocol so that sequencing error and PCR bias could be corrected. Both TCR alpha and beta chains were sequenced, and tight co-correlation was observed between alpha and beta sequence abundances in each sample. Per the authors' processing: Decombinator V4 was used to annotate the V gene, J gene and CDR3 of the TCR sequences. TCRs were defined as expanded if a significant change between any two time points was detected under a Poisson model with p below 0.0001. TCR abundances were normalised to the total number of TCRs sequenced per sample and expressed as counts per million. TRAV1-2 paired with TRAJ12, TRAJ20 or TRAJ33 defined MAIT TCRs, while TRAV10 paired with TRAJ18 defined iNKT TCRs. VDJdb, accessed 1 November 2021, was searched for CMV, EBV and SARS-CoV-2 annotated TCRs, excluding TCRs annotated for multiple antigens. TCRdb reprocessed the public reads (quality trimming at Q25 with fastp, clone calling with MiXCR) and kept in-frame beta chains. Here each entry gathers all rows of one CDR3 protein and keeps the most common genes and DNA. The V and J calls here are based on TCRdb, not the publication. In this sample the table shows approximately 37,000 distinct CDR3 sequences, 5.4% of which occur a single time. The ten largest clones capture approximately 6% of the sample.

The clonotype originates from an adult who was a healthcare worker with PCR-confirmed SARS-CoV-2 infection or an uninfected control (not recorded which). The chain is made from TRBV9 and TRBJ1-2, and possibly TRBD1, on 6 matching bases. The sequencing here drew on whole blood, taken at baseline. The CDR3 region reads CATITGISYTF. The nucleotide sequence is given as TGTGCCACCATCACAGGGATAAGCTACACCTTC.